This T cell receptor (beta chain) was captured in a study of blood T cell repertoires in COVID-19. Background on the study: The study drew acute and convalescent COVID-19 samples from the United States, Italy and Spain. Sources were T cells, B-cell-depleted T cells, or PBMCs; the material itself was cDNA or gDNA.

V lost 3 bases to trimming and J lost 1 base; unmatched junction nucleotides: 5. The CDR3 contains 16 residues. Germline assignment: CDR1 SGHRS and CDR2 YFSETQ. In the original workflow: Nucleated cell number was recorded as an estimate derived from reference gene primer amplification. Measured with immunoSEQ multiplex PCR; TCRdb has only the in-frame clones, and not every one. Clone size and the V and J calls come from that table; the DNA yielded D and trimming. The sample shows roughly 230,000 clones, 75% to 85% of them seen only once. The chain carries TRBV5-1 and TRBJ1-1; 11 positions agree with TRBD1. The TCR originated in a human donor in a cohort sampled during active COVID-19. Sequencing was carried out using peripheral blood. The chain's CDR3 is CASSSAGTGGNTEAFF. The CDR3 DNA follows: TGCGCCAGCAGCTCCGCCGGGACAGGGGGGAACACTGAAGCTTTCTTT.